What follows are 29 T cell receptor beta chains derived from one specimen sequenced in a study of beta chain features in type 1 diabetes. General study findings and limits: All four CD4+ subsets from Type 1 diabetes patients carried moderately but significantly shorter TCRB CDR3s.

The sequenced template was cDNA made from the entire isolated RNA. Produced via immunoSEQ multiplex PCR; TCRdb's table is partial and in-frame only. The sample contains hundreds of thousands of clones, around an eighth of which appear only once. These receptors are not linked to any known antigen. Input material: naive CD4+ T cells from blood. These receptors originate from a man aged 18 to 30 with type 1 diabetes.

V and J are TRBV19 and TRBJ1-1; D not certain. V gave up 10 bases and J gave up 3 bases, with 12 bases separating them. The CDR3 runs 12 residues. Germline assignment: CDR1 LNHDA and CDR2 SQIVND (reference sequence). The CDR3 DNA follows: TGTGCCACCGAGGACCCGGACACTGAAGCTTTCTTT. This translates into CATEDPDTEAFF.

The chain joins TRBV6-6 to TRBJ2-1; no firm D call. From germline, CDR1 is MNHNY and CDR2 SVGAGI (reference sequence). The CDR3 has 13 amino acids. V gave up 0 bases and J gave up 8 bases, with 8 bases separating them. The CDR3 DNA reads TGTGCCAGCAGTTACTCGAAGGGTTATGAGCAGTTCTTC. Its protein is CASSYSKGYEQFF.

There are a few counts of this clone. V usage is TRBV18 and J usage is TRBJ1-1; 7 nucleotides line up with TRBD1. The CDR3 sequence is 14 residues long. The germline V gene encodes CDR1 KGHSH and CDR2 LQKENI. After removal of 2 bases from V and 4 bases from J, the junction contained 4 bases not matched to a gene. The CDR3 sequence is CASSPGPGGTEAFF. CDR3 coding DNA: TGTGCCAGCTCACCAGGGCCAGGGGGCACTGAAGCTTTCTTT.

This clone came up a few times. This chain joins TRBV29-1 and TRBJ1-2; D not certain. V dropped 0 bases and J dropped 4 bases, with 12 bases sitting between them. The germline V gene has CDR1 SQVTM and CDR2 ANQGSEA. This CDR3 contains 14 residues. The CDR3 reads CSVEDKRLIYGYTF. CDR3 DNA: TGCAGCGTTGAAGATAAGAGGCTGATCTATGGCTACACCTTC.

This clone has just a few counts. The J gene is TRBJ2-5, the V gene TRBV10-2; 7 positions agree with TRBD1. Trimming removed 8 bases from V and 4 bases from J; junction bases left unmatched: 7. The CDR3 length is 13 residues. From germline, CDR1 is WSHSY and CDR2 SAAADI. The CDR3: CASYRGPGETQYF. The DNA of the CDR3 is TGCGCCAGCTACAGGGGACCAGGAGAGACCCAGTACTTC.

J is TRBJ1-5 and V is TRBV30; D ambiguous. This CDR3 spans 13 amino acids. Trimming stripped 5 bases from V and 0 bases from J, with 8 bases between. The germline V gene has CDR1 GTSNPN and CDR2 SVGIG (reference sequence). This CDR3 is CAWGVDSNQPQHF. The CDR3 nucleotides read TGTGCCTGGGGGGTCGATAGCAATCAGCCCCAGCATTTT.

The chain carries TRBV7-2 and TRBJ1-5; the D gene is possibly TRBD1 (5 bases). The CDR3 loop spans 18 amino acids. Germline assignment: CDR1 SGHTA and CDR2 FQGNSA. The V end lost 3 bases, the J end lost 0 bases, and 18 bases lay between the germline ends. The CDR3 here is CASSFPPDRGPSNQPQHF. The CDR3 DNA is TGTGCCAGCAGCTTCCCCCCAGATAGGGGTCCTAGCAATCAGCCCCAGCATTTT.

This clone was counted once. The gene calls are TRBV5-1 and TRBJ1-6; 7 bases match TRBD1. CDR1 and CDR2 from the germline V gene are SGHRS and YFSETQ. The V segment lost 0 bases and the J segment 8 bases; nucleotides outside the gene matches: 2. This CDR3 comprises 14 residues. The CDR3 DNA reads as TGCGCCAGCAGCTTGGTCAGGGGGGATTCACCCCTCCACTTT. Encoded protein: CASSLVRGDSPLHF. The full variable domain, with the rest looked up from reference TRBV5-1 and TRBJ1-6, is KAGVTQTPRYLIKTRGQQVTLSCSPISGHRSVSWYQQTPGQGLQFLFEYFSETQRNKGNFPGRFSGRQFSNSRSEMNVSTLELGDSALYLCASSLVRGDSPLHFGNGTRLTVT.

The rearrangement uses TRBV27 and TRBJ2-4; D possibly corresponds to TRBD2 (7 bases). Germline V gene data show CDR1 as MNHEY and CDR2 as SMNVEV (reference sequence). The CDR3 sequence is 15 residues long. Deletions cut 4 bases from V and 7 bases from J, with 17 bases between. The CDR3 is CASSYKGEGVNIQYF. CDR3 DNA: TGTGCCAGCAGTTATAAGGGGGAGGGAGTGAACATTCAGTACTTC.

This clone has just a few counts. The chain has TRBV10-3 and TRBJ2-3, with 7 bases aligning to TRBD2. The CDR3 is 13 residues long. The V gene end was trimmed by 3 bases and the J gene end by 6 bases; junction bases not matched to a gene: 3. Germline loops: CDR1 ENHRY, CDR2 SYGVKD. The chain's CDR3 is CAISELRGDTQYF. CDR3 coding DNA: TGTGCCATCAGTGAATTGCGGGGGGATACGCAGTATTTT.

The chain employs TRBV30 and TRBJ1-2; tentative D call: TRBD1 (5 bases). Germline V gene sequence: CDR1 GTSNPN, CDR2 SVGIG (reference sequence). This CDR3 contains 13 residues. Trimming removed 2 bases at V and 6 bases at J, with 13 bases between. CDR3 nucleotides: TGTGCCTGGAGTACAGGCTCGGGGGATGGCTACACCTTC. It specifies CAWSTGSGDGYTF.

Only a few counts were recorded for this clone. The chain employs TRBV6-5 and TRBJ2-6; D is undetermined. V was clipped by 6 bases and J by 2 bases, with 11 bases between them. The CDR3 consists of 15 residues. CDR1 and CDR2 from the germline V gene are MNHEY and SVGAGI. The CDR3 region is CASSGTNPGANVLTF. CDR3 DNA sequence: TGTGCCAGCAGCGGAACGAACCCTGGGGCCAACGTCCTGACTTTC.

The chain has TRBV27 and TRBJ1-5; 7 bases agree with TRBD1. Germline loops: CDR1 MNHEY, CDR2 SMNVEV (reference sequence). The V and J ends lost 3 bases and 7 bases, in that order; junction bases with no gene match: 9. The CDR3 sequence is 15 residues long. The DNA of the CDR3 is TGTGCCAGCAGTTTCACGGGACAGCTTGTCCAGCCCCAGCATTTT. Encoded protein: CASSFTGQLVQPQHF.

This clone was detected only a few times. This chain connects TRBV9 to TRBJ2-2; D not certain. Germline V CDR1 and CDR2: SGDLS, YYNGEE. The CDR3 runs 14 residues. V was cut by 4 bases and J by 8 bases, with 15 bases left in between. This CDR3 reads CASSPQDRFGELFF. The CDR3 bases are TGTGCCAGCAGCCCCCAGGACCGATTTGGGGAGCTGTTTTTT.

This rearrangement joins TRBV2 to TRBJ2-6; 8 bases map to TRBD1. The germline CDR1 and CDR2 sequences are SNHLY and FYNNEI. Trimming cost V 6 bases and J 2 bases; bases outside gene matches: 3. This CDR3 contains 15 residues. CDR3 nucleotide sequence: TGTGCCAGCAGAGCGGACAGGGCTGGGGCCAACGTCCTGACTTTC. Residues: CASRADRAGANVLTF.

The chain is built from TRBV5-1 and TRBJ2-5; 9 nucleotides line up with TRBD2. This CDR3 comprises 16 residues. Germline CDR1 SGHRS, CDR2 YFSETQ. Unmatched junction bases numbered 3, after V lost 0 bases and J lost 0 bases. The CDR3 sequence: CASSLGAGGNQETQYF. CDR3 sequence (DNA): TGCGCCAGCAGCTTGGGAGCGGGGGGTAACCAAGAGACCCAGTACTTC.

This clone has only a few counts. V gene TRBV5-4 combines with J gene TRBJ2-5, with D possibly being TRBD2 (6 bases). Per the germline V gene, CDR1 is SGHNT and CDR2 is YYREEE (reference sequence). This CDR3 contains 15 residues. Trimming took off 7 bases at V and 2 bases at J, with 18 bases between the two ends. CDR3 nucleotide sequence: TGTGCCAGCGGGCCCCCGGAGGCGGGGCAAGAGACCCAGTACTTC. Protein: CASGPPEAGQETQYF.

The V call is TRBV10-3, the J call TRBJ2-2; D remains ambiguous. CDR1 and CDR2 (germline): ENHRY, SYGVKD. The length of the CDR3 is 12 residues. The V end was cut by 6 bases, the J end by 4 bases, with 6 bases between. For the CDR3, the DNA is TGTGCCATCAGCCCGAGCACCGGGGAGCTGTTTTTT. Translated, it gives CAISPSTGELFF.

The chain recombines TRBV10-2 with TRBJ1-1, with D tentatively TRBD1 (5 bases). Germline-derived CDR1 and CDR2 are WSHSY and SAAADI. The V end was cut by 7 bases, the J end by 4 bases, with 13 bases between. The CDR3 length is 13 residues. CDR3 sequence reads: CASTPGLGTEAFF. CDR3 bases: TGCGCCAGCACCCCAGGGCTGGGCACTGAAGCTTTCTTT.

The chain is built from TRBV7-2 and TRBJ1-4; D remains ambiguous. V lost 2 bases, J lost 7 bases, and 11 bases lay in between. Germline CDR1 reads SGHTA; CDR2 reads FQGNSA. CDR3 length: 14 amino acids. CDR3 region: CASSLIGGSEKLFF. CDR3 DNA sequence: TGTGCCAGCAGCTTAATCGGAGGCAGTGAAAAACTGTTTTTT.

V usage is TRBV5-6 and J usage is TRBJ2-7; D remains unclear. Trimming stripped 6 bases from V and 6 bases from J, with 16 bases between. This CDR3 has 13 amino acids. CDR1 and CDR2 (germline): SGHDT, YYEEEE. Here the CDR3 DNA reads TGTGCCAGCAACTCACCCACTGGTGCCGAGCAGTACTTC. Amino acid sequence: CASNSPTGAEQYF.

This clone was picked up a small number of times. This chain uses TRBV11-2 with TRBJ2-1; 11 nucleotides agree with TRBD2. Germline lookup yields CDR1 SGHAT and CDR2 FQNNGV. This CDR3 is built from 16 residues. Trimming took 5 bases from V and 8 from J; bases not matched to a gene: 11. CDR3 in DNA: TGTGCCAGCAGCCCATATACGACTAGCGGGGTGTATGAGCAGTTCTTC. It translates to CASSPYTTSGVYEQFF.

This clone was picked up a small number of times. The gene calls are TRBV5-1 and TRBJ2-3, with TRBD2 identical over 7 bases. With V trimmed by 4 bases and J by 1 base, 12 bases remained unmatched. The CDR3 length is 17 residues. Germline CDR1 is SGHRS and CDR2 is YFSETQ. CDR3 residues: CASSHTFPAGRTDTQYF. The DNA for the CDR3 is TGCGCCAGCAGCCATACTTTTCCAGCGGGGCGCACAGATACGCAGTATTTT.

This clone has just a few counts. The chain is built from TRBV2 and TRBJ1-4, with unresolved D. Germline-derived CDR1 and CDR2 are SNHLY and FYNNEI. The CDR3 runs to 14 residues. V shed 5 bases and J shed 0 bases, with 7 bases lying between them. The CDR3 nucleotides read TGTGCCAGCAGTCTCTATTCAACTAATGAAAAACTGTTTTTT. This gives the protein CASSLYSTNEKLFF.

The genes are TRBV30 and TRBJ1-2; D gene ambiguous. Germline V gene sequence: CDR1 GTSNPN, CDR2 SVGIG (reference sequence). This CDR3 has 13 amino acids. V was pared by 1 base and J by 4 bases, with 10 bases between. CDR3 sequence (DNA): TGTGCCTGGAGTGCCCCGGGGATCTATGGCTACACCTTC. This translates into CAWSAPGIYGYTF.

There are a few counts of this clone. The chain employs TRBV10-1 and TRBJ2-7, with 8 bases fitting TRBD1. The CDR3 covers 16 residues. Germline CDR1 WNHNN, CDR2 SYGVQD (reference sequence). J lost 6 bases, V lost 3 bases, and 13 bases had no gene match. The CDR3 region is CASSEGTAGGFVEQYF. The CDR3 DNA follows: TGCGCCAGCAGTGAAGGGACGGCAGGGGGCTTTGTCGAGCAGTACTTC.

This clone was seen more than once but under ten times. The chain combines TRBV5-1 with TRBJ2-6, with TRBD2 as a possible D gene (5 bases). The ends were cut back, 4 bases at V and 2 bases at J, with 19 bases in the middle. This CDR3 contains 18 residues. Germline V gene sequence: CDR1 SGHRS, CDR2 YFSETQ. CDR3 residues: CASSPTSGSRAGANVLTF. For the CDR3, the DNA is TGCGCCAGCAGCCCTACCTCTGGGAGTAGGGCTGGGGCCAACGTCCTGACTTTC.

The CDR3, as DNA: TGTGCTAGTGGTTTGGTAAATGGGGGAGCCTACAATGAGCAGTTCTTC. It encodes CASGLVNGGAYNEQFF. The chain carries TRBV12-5 and TRBJ2-1; D could derive from TRBD1 or TRBD2 (5 bases each). This CDR3 has 16 amino acids. V was pared by 0 bases and J by 2 bases, with 11 bases between. The V gene's germline CDR1 is LGHNT and CDR2 FRNRAP.

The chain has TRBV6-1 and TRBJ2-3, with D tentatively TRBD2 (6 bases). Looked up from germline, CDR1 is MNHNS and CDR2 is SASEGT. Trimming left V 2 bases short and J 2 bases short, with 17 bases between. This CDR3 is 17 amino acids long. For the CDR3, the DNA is TGTGCCAGCAGTGAAAAGGGACTCGGGAGACTCACAGATACGCAGTATTTT. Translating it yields CASSEKGLGRLTDTQYF.